Following are 6 T cell receptor beta chains from one sample sequenced in a study of blood T cell repertoires in COVID-19. The data were produced by immunoSEQ multiplex PCR, yet TCRdb's version contains in-frame clones alone and is incomplete. The sample has a few hundred thousand clones, approximately 87% seen once. The sequenced material came from peripheral blood. These receptors were taken from a woman aged 50 to 60 with acute or convalescent COVID-19.

The chain uses TRBV9 and TRBJ2-1, with TRBD2 matching over 7 bases. The CDR3 spans 13 residues. Germline loops: CDR1 SGDLS, CDR2 YYNGEE. V lost 0 bases and J lost 12; bases outside the gene matches: 6. In nucleotides, the CDR3 is TGTGCCAGCAGCGTAGTAGGTACGGGAGGGCAGTTCTTC. It specifies CASSVVGTGGQFF.

This rearrangement joins TRBV7-9 to TRBJ1-1, with D perhaps TRBD1 (6 bases). Trimming stripped 10 bases from V and 4 bases from J, with 13 bases between. Germline V CDR1 and CDR2: SEHNR, FQNEAQ (reference sequence). The CDR3 contains 12 residues. CDR3 region: CATPLGGTEAFF. The DNA of the CDR3 is TGTGCCACCCCATTAGGGGGCACTGAAGCTTTCTTT.

The chain is built from TRBV21-1 and TRBJ2-5; the D call in the table, TRBD2, was not verified against the DNA. TRBV21-1 is a known pseudogene. The CDR3 sequence is 16 residues long. CDR3 DNA sequence: TGTGCCAGCAGCAAGTCCGAGCGGGGTAGGTTAGAGACCCAGTACTTC. Its translation is CASSKSERGRLETQYF.

This chain links TRBV5-1 with TRBJ2-3, with TRBD2 matching over 16 bases. The CDR3 loop spans 18 amino acids. The V gene end was trimmed by 4 bases and the J gene end by 3 bases; junction bases not matched to a gene: 8. Germline V gives CDR1 SGHRS, CDR2 YFSETQ. The CDR3 loop is CASSPGTSGGALTDTQYF. CDR3 in DNA: TGCGCCAGCAGCCCCGGGACTAGCGGGGGGGCCTTAACAGATACGCAGTATTTT.

The rearrangement links TRBV6-2 or TRBV6-3 to TRBJ2-3, with TRBD2 as a possible D gene (6 bases). Trimming removed 2 bases from V and 0 bases from J, with 9 bases in between. CDR3 size: 15 residues. Germline loops: CDR1 MNHEY, CDR2 SVGEGT. The chain's CDR3 is CASSYVGRSTDTQYF. In DNA form, the CDR3 reads TGTGCCAGCAGTTACGTGGGGAGGAGCACAGATACGCAGTATTTT.

This sequence joins TRBV7-8 and TRBJ1-3, with D possibly being TRBD1 (5 bases). The CDR3 extends over 14 amino acids. Trimming took 6 bases from V and 4 from J, leaving 13 bases between them. CDR1 SGHVS and CDR2 FQNEAQ come from the germline V gene. The chain's CDR3 is CASSPARQGNTIYF. The CDR3 DNA is TGTGCCAGCAGTCCCGCCAGACAGGGAAACACCATATATTTT.